The 32 T cell receptor beta chains presented below share a single source sample, sequenced in a study of cytomegalovirus exposure and HLA in healthy donors. Assay used: immunoSEQ multiplex PCR; TCRdb lists only in-frame clones, some missing. The data hold 170,000 or so clones, with around 81% observed a single time. Sequenced input: PBMCs. These TCRs come from a woman under 30 in good health and CMV-seropositive.

This clone was detected only once. The chain has TRBV27 and TRBJ2-7; 8 bases match TRBD1. The germline CDR1 and CDR2 sequences are MNHEY and SMNVEV (reference sequence). This CDR3 has 16 amino acids. Unmatched junction bases numbered 12, after V lost 3 bases and J lost 5 bases. The DNA for the CDR3 is TGTGCCAGCAGTTTGACGTCGACAGGGGAGAATAACGAGCAGTACTTC. It encodes CASSLTSTGENNEQYF.

This chain links TRBV19 with TRBJ2-3; D call uncertain. The germline V and J ends were trimmed by 6 bases and 2 bases, with 12 bases remaining between them. Germline V gives CDR1 LNHDA, CDR2 SQIVND (reference sequence). The CDR3 is 14 amino acids. The CDR3 sequence is CASSIIQFTDTQYF. The CDR3 nucleotides read TGTGCCAGTAGCATCATTCAGTTCACAGATACGCAGTATTTT.

This clone was found once. V is TRBV29-1 and J is TRBJ1-1, with D perhaps TRBD1 (5 bases). V was clipped by 7 bases and J by 1 base, with 10 bases between them. This CDR3 spans 12 amino acids. Per the germline V gene, CDR1 is SQVTM and CDR2 is ANQGSEA. In nucleotides, the CDR3 is TGCAGCGGCGGGGGGGGGAACACTGAAGCTTTCTTT. Amino acid sequence: CSGGGGNTEAFF.

The chain recombines TRBV11-2 with TRBJ2-7; TRBD2 aligns across 9 bases. Trimming at V came to 5 bases and at J to 1 base, leaving 9 bases not matched to a gene. The germline CDR1 and CDR2 sequences are SGHAT and FQNNGV. The CDR3 totals 16 residues. The CDR3 protein is CASSGPWLAGSYEQYF. The DNA of the CDR3 is TGTGCCAGCAGCGGGCCCTGGCTAGCGGGGTCCTACGAGCAGTACTTC.

The chain couples TRBV2 to TRBJ2-5, with 13 nucleotides matching TRBD2. The CDR3 is 14 amino acids. J gave up 5 bases and V 6 bases, and 3 bases lay outside the gene matches. Per the germline V gene, CDR1 is SNHLY and CDR2 is FYNNEI. This chain's CDR3 is CASRGLAGRETQYF. DNA for the CDR3: TGTGCCAGCAGGGGACTAGCGGGGCGCGAGACCCAGTACTTC.

This rearrangement joins TRBV9 to TRBJ1-5; TRBD1 is a possible D gene (6 bases). V gave up 4 bases and J gave up 6 bases, with 11 bases separating them. From germline, CDR1 is SGDLS and CDR2 YYNGEE. The CDR3 runs to 13 residues. The CDR3 region has the DNA TGTGCCAGCAGCCAAAGAGGGGGTCAGCCCCAGCATTTT. Protein: CASSQRGGQPQHF.

The V gene is TRBV6-5, the J gene TRBJ1-2, with D possibly matching TRBD1 (6 bases). Germline loops: CDR1 MNHEY, CDR2 SVGAGI. The CDR3 runs to 12 residues. Trimming removed 9 bases from V and 6 bases from J, with 14 bases in between. The CDR3 nucleotides are TGTGCCAGTCTCTACTACAGGGATGGCTACACCTTC. The encoded protein is CASLYYRDGYTF.

This chain connects TRBV15 to TRBJ2-1; a weak D match, TRBD2 (6 bases). The V gene lost 6 bases and the J gene lost 6 bases, with 18 bases spanning the gap. CDR1 is LNHNV and CDR2 is YYDKDF in the germline V gene (reference sequence). The CDR3 is 15 amino acids. The CDR3 DNA sequence: TGTGCCACCAGTCCGAGTGGCGGGGTCGGCAATGAGCAGTTCTTC. Residues: CATSPSGGVGNEQFF.

The chain combines TRBV5-6 with TRBJ2-1; weak D call: TRBD1 (5 bases). Trimming removed 0 bases at V and 3 bases at J, with 10 bases between. Germline V lookup: CDR1 SGHDT, CDR2 YYEEEE. There are 15 residues in the CDR3. In DNA, the CDR3 is TGTGCCAGCAGCTTGGCGAGACAGTACTACAATGAGCAGTTCTTC. Protein: CASSLARQYYNEQFF. The entire variable domain, with the rest obtained from reference TRBV5-6 and TRBJ2-1, is as follows: DAGVTQSPTHLIKTRGQQVTLRCSPKSGHDTVSWYQQALGQGPQFIFQYYEEEERQRGNFPDRFSGHQFPNYSSELNVNALLLGDSALYLCASSLARQYYNEQFFGPGTRLTVL.

This clone was seen only a few times. The chain uses TRBV4-1 and TRBJ1-5; D uncertain. V was clipped by 0 bases and J by 5 bases, with 8 bases between them. This CDR3 comprises 14 residues. Germline V gene sequence: CDR1 MGHRA, CDR2 YSYEKL. CDR3 sequence reads: CASSQDATYQPQHF. The CDR3 DNA reads TGCGCCAGCAGCCAAGATGCCACTTATCAGCCCCAGCATTTT.

This rearrangement joins TRBV6-5 to TRBJ1-2, with TRBD1 as a possible D gene (5 bases). CDR3 size: 14 residues. Trimming pared 0 bases from V and 6 bases from J, leaving 11 bases between. Germline V gene lookup returns CDR1 MNHEY and CDR2 SVGAGI. The CDR3 coding sequence is TGTGCCAGCAGTTACTCGCGGGGGGGAGATGGCTACACCTTC. It codes for CASSYSRGGDGYTF.

The chain is built from TRBV5-1 and TRBJ2-3; 14 nucleotides match TRBD2. Germline assignment: CDR1 SGHRS and CDR2 YFSETQ. The CDR3 sequence is 16 residues long. The J segment lost 8 bases and the V segment lost 4 bases, leaving 9 bases of the junction unmatched. Here the CDR3 reads CASSPNPGTSGGTQYF. In DNA form, the CDR3 reads TGCGCCAGCAGCCCCAACCCAGGGACTAGCGGGGGTACGCAGTATTTT.

This rearrangement joins TRBV6-1 to TRBJ1-2; a weak D match, TRBD1 (5 bases). This CDR3 is 13 amino acids long. Trimming cost V 4 bases and J 8 bases, with 14 bases left between them. In germline, CDR1 is MNHNS, CDR2 SASEGT. The CDR3 coding sequence is TGTGCCAGCAGTGTGGACGGGGGGGTAGGCTACACCTTC. It codes for CASSVDGGVGYTF.

The V gene is TRBV10-3, the J gene TRBJ1-1, with TRBD1 as a possible D gene (6 bases). V lost 8 bases and J lost 0, with 13 bases in between. The CDR3 has 14 residues. CDR1 and CDR2 (germline): ENHRY, SYGVKD. As DNA, the CDR3 is TGTGCCATCGGCGGGGGGGCAATGAACACTGAAGCTTTCTTT. This translates into CAIGGGAMNTEAFF.

This sequence joins TRBV6-5 and TRBJ2-7, with D unclear. V lost 7 bases and J lost 0, with 19 bases in between. Germline CDR1 is MNHEY and CDR2 is SVGAGI. CDR3 length: 16 amino acids. DNA for the CDR3: TGTGCCAGCAATTATCGTAATGAGGCGAGCTCCTACGAGCAGTACTTC. As protein: CASNYRNEASSYEQYF.

This chain links TRBV4-3 with TRBJ1-6; no clear D. Germline assignment: CDR1 LGHNA and CDR2 YSLEER. The CDR3 is made up of 17 amino acids. The V and J ends lost 0 bases and 9 bases respectively, with 18 bases between them. The CDR3 region has the DNA TGCGCCAGCAGCCAAGAACTTATGAGGGCACGGAGTTCACCCCTCCACTTT. Its protein product is CASSQELMRARSSPLHF.

The chain has TRBV7-2 and TRBJ2-3, with D uncertain. CDR3 size: 13 residues. The germline gives CDR1 SGHTA, CDR2 FQGNSA. The V gene lost 4 bases and the J gene lost 2 bases, with 7 bases spanning the gap. The DNA for the CDR3 is TGTGCCAGCAGCTCCCTCTTCACAGATACGCAGTATTTT. Its translation is CASSSLFTDTQYF.

The chain uses TRBV2 and TRBJ1-1; the D is unclear. CDR3 size: 15 residues. Germline CDR1 SNHLY, CDR2 FYNNEI. The V gene lost 7 bases and the J gene lost 10 bases, with 25 bases spanning the gap. DNA of the CDR3: TGTGCCAGCATCCGAACCCCTGAAACTAGGTCGGGAGCTTTCTTT. Translation: CASIRTPETRSGAFF.

This chain links TRBV5-4 with TRBJ2-1; D may be TRBD1 (6 bases). In germline, CDR1 is SGHNT, CDR2 YYREEE (reference sequence). The CDR3 length is 13 residues. The germline V and J ends were trimmed by 9 bases and 0 bases, with 10 bases remaining between them. The CDR3 loop reads CAIRGSSYNEQFF. The DNA for the CDR3 is TGTGCCATTAGGGGGAGCTCCTACAATGAGCAGTTCTTC.

The chain carries TRBV6-1 and TRBJ1-1; 12 bases map to TRBD1. V dropped 3 bases and J dropped 8; count of bases not matched to a gene: 4. The CDR3 spans 14 residues. Germline V CDR1 and CDR2: MNHNS, SASEGT. CDR3 sequence reads: CASSEGTGGGEAFF. CDR3 DNA sequence: TGTGCCAGCAGTGAGGGGACAGGGGGCGGGGAAGCTTTCTTT.

The genes are TRBV5-6 and TRBJ1-1, with TRBD1 as a possible D gene (6 bases). Between the trimmed V and J ends, which lost 2 bases and 1 base, there was a span of 18 bases. The CDR3 sequence is 17 residues long. Germline CDR1 SGHDT, CDR2 YYEEEE. The CDR3 region is CASSFDLPGTTNTEAFF. In DNA, the CDR3 is TGTGCCAGCAGCTTCGACCTCCCCGGGACAACGAACACTGAAGCTTTCTTT.

In this sample, this clone turned up a few times. The J gene is TRBJ2-7, the V gene TRBV14; 7 bases align to TRBD2. The CDR3 totals 13 residues. Germline CDR1 and CDR2: SGHDN and FVKESK. V shed 0 bases, J shed 10 bases, and the junction held 6 bases outside the gene matches. CDR3 protein: CASSQELGGVQYF. As DNA, the CDR3 is TGTGCCAGCAGCCAAGAGTTGGGAGGGGTCCAGTACTTC.

The rearrangement joins TRBV5-8 to TRBJ2-7; TRBD1 matches 7 bases. After removal of 6 bases from V and 6 bases from J, the junction contained 15 bases not matched to a gene. CDR1 is SGHTS, CDR2 YDEGEE, per germline. The CDR3 is 15 residues long. CDR3 sequence: CASTPPLGQVGEQYF. In nucleotides, the CDR3 is TGTGCCAGCACCCCCCCACTCGGACAGGTCGGCGAGCAGTACTTC.

This clone was seen once. The chain couples TRBV5-1 to TRBJ2-3; the match to TRBD1 covers 7 bases. The CDR3 is 13 amino acids. Trimming removed 4 bases from V and 4 bases from J; junction bases left unmatched: 3. Germline CDR1 reads SGHRS; CDR2 reads YFSETQ. As DNA, the CDR3 is TGCGCCAGCAGCCGGGGACAGTCAGATACGCAGTATTTT. It specifies CASSRGQSDTQYF.

V is TRBV6-1 and J is TRBJ1-1, with 7 positions matching TRBD1. Germline CDR1 and CDR2: MNHNS and SASEGT. V trimming: 6 bases; J trimming: 3 bases; junction bases outside the gene matches: 10. CDR3 length: 15 amino acids. The CDR3 protein is CASSFSQTGDTEAFF. CDR3 nucleotide sequence: TGTGCCAGCAGCTTCTCTCAAACAGGGGACACTGAAGCTTTCTTT.

In its sample, this clone was seen a few times. V and J are TRBV5-6 and TRBJ2-1, with D perhaps TRBD1 (6 bases). The CDR3 extends over 15 amino acids. V was pared by 0 bases and J by 5 bases, with 12 bases between. Per germline, CDR1 SGHDT and CDR2 YYEEEE. The CDR3 loop reads CASSLGAGDHNEQFF. CDR3 DNA sequence: TGTGCCAGCAGCTTGGGGGCAGGGGACCACAATGAGCAGTTCTTC.

This sequence joins TRBV23-1 and TRBJ2-7; possible D gene TRBD2, 7 bases. TRBV23-1 is identified as an open reading frame with a role that is uncertain. The CDR3 totals 16 residues. Trimming left V 1 base short and J 3 bases short, with 16 bases between. Here the CDR3 DNA reads TGCGCCAGCAGTCAATTGGGAAGGGGGGGCGGCTACGAGCAGTACTTC. Protein sequence: CASSQLGRGGGYEQYF.

The genes are TRBV6-1 and TRBJ2-3; 7 bases fit TRBD2. After removal of 10 bases from V and 4 bases from J, the junction contained 14 bases not matched to a gene. The CDR3 extends over 15 amino acids. Germline V gives CDR1 MNHNS, CDR2 SASEGT. In DNA form, the CDR3 reads TGTGCCATTGGCACGCCAGCGGGGTCGGCAGATACGCAGTATTTT. It encodes CAIGTPAGSADTQYF.

In this sample, this clone turned up a few times. V is TRBV7-9 and J is TRBJ1-6; D is unclear. CDR1 is SEHNR and CDR2 is FQNEAQ in the germline V gene (reference sequence). This CDR3 spans 11 amino acids. V gave up 8 bases and J gave up 7 bases, with 6 bases separating them. The DNA for the CDR3 is TGTGCCAGCGGCCTCAATTCACCCCTCCACTTT. Amino acid sequence: CASGLNSPLHF.

The V gene is TRBV6-1, the J gene TRBJ1-1; D remains unclear. The V end was cut by 0 bases, the J end by 10 bases, with 12 bases between. This CDR3 region has 13 residues. Germline V gene data show CDR1 as MNHNS and CDR2 as SASEGT. The CDR3 sequence is CASSEALRERAFF. The CDR3 DNA reads TGTGCCAGCAGTGAAGCGCTTCGGGAGAGAGCTTTCTTT.

The J gene is TRBJ2-7, the V gene TRBV25-1, with D unresolved. Deletions cut 4 bases from V and 3 bases from J, with 7 bases between. Per the germline V gene, CDR1 is MGHDK and CDR2 is SYGVNS. This CDR3 is built from 12 residues. The CDR3 sequence is CASSGHIYEQYF. CDR3 nucleotide sequence: TGTGCCAGCAGTGGTCACATCTACGAGCAGTACTTC.

This sequence joins TRBV11-2 and TRBJ2-7, with 14 bases matching TRBD2. V lost 3 bases, J lost 1 base, and 2 bases stayed unmatched. Germline-derived CDR1 and CDR2 are SGHAT and FQNNGV. This CDR3 spans 16 amino acids. This chain's CDR3 is CASSFGLAGGSYEQYF. CDR3 sequence (DNA): TGTGCCAGCAGCTTTGGACTAGCGGGGGGTTCCTACGAGCAGTACTTC.